Listed here are 8 T cell receptor beta chains from one sample, sequenced in a study of a mutant IDH1 vaccine in newly diagnosed glioma. What these receptors recognize is not known. This table comes from immunoSEQ multiplex PCR, and its TCRdb copy is limited to in-frame clones, with some not included. Altogether tens of thousands of clones are present, 84% being singletons, with the ten largest covering roughly 15%. Time point defined: week 23, last vaccination. Every vaccination contained 300 ug of the mutant IDH1 20-mer peptide and was paired with topical imiquimod. Sequenced here: PBMCs, sampled from a glioma patient whose treatment included an IDH1 peptide vaccine. Receptors originate from a man aged 18 to 29 with glioma.

V gene TRBV5-1 combines with J gene TRBJ2-1; D unresolved. V was shortened by 3 bases and J by 9 bases, with 19 bases between the two germline ends. The germline V gene has CDR1 SGHRS and CDR2 YFSETQ. This CDR3 region has 15 residues. The CDR3 DNA reads as TGCGCCAGCAGCTCGACTCTAGGTGCGGTCTTTGAGCAGTTCTTC. It yields the protein CASSSTLGAVFEQFF.

The chain joins TRBV6-1 to TRBJ1-5; possibly TRBD1 for D (6 bases). Trimming took off 1 base at V and 3 bases at J, with 19 bases between the two ends. CDR1 is MNHNS and CDR2 is SASEGT in the germline V gene. CDR3 length: 18 residues. CDR3 region: CASSEVSWRTAHNQPQHF. The CDR3 DNA reads as TGTGCCAGCAGTGAAGTTTCATGGAGGACAGCTCACAATCAGCCCCAGCATTTT.

This clone has more than one count but fewer than ten. The rearrangement uses TRBV9 and TRBJ1-1; 9 bases are shared with TRBD1. Unmatched junction bases numbered 9, after V lost 6 bases and J lost 3 bases. CDR3 length: 15 residues. CDR1 SGDLS and CDR2 YYNGEE come from the germline V gene. The chain's CDR3 is CASNLGDRDYTEAFF. For the CDR3, the DNA is TGTGCCAGCAACCTGGGGGACAGGGATTACACTGAAGCTTTCTTT.

V is TRBV29-1 and J is TRBJ1-2; possibly TRBD1 for D (5 bases). Per the germline V gene, CDR1 is SQVTM and CDR2 is ANQGSEA. The ends were cut back, 1 base at V and 13 bases at J, with 13 bases in the middle. The CDR3 length is 11 residues. CDR3: CSVEAGLGGTF. The DNA for the CDR3 is TGCAGCGTTGAAGCAGGGTTGGGCGGCACCTTC.

J is TRBJ2-7 and V is TRBV5-4; D might be TRBD1 (5 bases). Germline V gene lookup returns CDR1 SGHNT and CDR2 YYREEE (reference sequence). The V end lost 0 bases, the J end lost 2 bases, and 12 bases lay between the germline ends. The CDR3 is 15 amino acids. The chain's CDR3 is CASSLGTPTPYEQYF. The CDR3 nucleotides read TGTGCCAGCAGCTTGGGGACACCCACCCCCTACGAGCAGTACTTC.

J is TRBJ1-5 and V is TRBV30; D unresolved. The germline V gene encodes CDR1 GTSNPN and CDR2 SVGIG (reference sequence). This CDR3 is 13 amino acids long. Trimming removed 2 bases from V and 4 bases from J, with 9 bases in between. The CDR3 nucleotides are TGTGCCTGGAGTAGCCGGCCTAATCAGCCCCAGCATTTT. Translating it yields CAWSSRPNQPQHF.

The chain uses TRBV6-5 and TRBJ1-1; TRBD1 agrees at 7 bases. Losses at the gene ends were 5 bases for V and 2 bases for J; bases not matched to a gene: 5. CDR1 is MNHEY, CDR2 SVGAGI, per germline. The CDR3 sequence is 14 residues long. CDR3 DNA sequence: TGTGCCAGCAGTATCGACAGGGCAAACACTGAAGCTTTCTTT. Amino acid sequence: CASSIDRANTEAFF.

The chain uses TRBV5-1 and TRBJ1-2, with D possibly matching TRBD1 (5 bases). CDR1 and CDR2 (germline): SGHRS, YFSETQ. The CDR3 is 13 amino acids. Deletions cut 0 bases from V and 5 bases from J, with 8 bases between. As DNA, the CDR3 is TGCGCCAGCAGCTTGGGGACAACTTATGGCTACACCTTC. This translates into CASSLGTTYGYTF.